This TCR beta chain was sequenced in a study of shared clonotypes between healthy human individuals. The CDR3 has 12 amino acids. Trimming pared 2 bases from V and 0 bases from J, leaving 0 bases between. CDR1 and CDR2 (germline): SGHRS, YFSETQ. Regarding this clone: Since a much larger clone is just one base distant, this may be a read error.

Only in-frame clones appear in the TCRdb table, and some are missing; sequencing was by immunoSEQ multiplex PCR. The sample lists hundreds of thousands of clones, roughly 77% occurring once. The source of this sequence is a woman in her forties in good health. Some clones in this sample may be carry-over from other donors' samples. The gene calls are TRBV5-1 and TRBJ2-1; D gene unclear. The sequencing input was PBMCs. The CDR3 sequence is CASSFSYNEQFF. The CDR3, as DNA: TGCGCCAGCAGCTTCTCCTACAATGAGCAGTTCTTC.